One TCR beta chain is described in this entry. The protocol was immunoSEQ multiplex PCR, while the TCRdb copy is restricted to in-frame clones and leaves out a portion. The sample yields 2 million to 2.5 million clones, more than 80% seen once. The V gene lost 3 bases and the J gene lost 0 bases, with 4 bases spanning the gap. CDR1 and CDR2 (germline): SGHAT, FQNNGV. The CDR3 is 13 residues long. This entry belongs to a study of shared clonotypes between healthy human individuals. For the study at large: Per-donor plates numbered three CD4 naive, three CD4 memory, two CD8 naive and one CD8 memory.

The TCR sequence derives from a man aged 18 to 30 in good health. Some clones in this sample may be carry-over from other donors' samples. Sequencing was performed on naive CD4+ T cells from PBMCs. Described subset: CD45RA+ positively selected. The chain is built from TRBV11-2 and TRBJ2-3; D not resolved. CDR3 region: CASSFGSTDTQYF. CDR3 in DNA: TGTGCCAGCAGCTTCGGTAGCACAGATACGCAGTATTTT.